These T cell receptor beta chains were read from a single sample in a study of shared clonotypes between healthy human individuals. Generated by immunoSEQ multiplex PCR, the TCRdb table keeps only in-frame clones and is missing some. The data show approximately 740,000 clones, around 92% seen once. Sequencing input: naive CD8+ T cells sorted from blood. These receptor sequences come from a man aged 30 to 39 in good health. CDR3s include the opening cysteine and the closing phenylalanine or tryptophan. The D gene is left open where the match is weak. Clone size appears in some rows only: once, few, many, or a class for an expanded clone.

v_gene,abundance,d_gene,j_gene,CDR3nt,CDR3aa
TRBV2,.,.,TRBJ2-7,TGTGCCAGCAGTGAAGTGGGGGGGGCTGACGAGCAGTACTTC,CASSEVGGADEQYF
TRBV11-2,.,TRBD2,TRBJ2-7,TGTGCCAGCAGGGAGACTAGCTTCAACGAGCAGTACTTC,CASRETSFNEQYF
TRBV27,once,.,TRBJ2-7,TGTGCCAGCAGTTTAGTGGGGGAGGACTACGAGCAGTACTTC,CASSLVGEDYEQYF
TRBV7-9,.,.,TRBJ2-7,TGTGCCAGCAGTCCCCCAGGGTCCTACGAGCAGTACTTC,CASSPPGSYEQYF
TRBV27,.,.,TRBJ2-1,TGTGCCAGCAGTCTACGTAACCCCTTCAATGAGCAGTTCTTC,CASSLRNPFNEQFF
TRBV27,.,TRBD1,TRBJ2-5,TGTGCCAGCAGTTCCAGGACAGGTGACGGGACCCAGTACTTC,CASSSRTGDGTQYF
TRBV7-2,.,.,TRBJ1-1,TGTGCCAGCAGCTCCGAAGACACTGAAGCTTTCTTT,CASSSEDTEAFF
TRBV25-1,.,.,TRBJ1-2,TGTGCCAGCAGCCCAGGGTTCGGCTACACCTTC,CASSPGFGYTF
TRBV4-1,.,.,TRBJ2-5,TGCGCCAGCAGCCAGGTCCTTCATTATGAGAACCAAGAGACCCAGTACTTC,CASSQVLHYENQETQYF
TRBV5-1,.,TRBD1,TRBJ2-2,TGCGCCAGCAGCTGGCCCCCTACAGGGGGCACCGGGGAGCTGTTTTTT,CASSWPPTGGTGELFF
TRBV28,.,TRBD1,TRBJ2-7,TGTGCCAGCAGTGACAGGGTTAGGTACGAGCAGTACTTC,CASSDRVRYEQYF
TRBV9,.,TRBD2,TRBJ2-7,TGTGACAGCAGCGCGACACTAGCGGGAGGGGATGATGAGCAGTACTTC,CDSSATLAGGDDEQYF
TRBV7-8,once,.,TRBJ2-1,TGTGCCAGCAGCCCGGTCAACAATGAGCAGTTCTTC,CASSPVNNEQFF
TRBV6-5,.,.,TRBJ2-7,TGTGCCAGCAGTCCTTTCAGCAGCCTCTCCTACGAGCAGTACTTC,CASSPFSSLSYEQYF
TRBV11-2,.,.,TRBJ1-5,TGTGCCAGCAGCTTAGCGGGGTATCAGCCCCAGCATTTT,CASSLAGYQPQHF
TRBV28,.,.,TRBJ2-5,TGTGCCAGCAGTTTTAACTATCAAGAGACCCAGTACTTC,CASSFNYQETQYF
TRBV27,.,TRBD2,TRBJ2-3,TGTGCCAGCAGTATTGGCGGGAGGAAGCAGTATTTT,CASSIGGRKQYF
TRBV5-6,.,.,TRBJ2-1,TGTGCCAGCAGCCCCCGGGGTAGCGGCAATGAGCAGTTCTTC,CASSPRGSGNEQFF
TRBV27,.,.,TRBJ2-1,TGTGCCAGCTTACCGGCAGGGTGGGGTAGCAATGAGCAGTTCTTC,CASLPAGWGSNEQFF
TRBV6-5,.,TRBD2,TRBJ2-7,TGTGCCAGCAGCGCTAGCGGGAGCTACGAGCAGTACTTC,CASSASGSYEQYF
TRBV6-5,.,.,TRBJ1-1,TGTGCCAGCAGTCCCGAGGGTCTTACTGAAGCTTTCTTT,CASSPEGLTEAFF
TRBV19,.,.,TRBJ2-5,TGTGCCAGTAGTCCGACAGTTTACCAAGAGACCCAGTACTTC,CASSPTVYQETQYF
TRBV9,.,TRBD2,TRBJ2-1,TGTGCCAGCAGCGTAGATGGACTAGGGAGTGATGAGCAGTTCTTC,CASSVDGLGSDEQFF
TRBV5-1,.,.,TRBJ2-7,TGCGCCAGCAGCTTAAATACCTACGAGCAGTACTTC,CASSLNTYEQYF
TRBV7-9,.,.,TRBJ1-1,TGTGCCAGCAGTGGGGGAGAGGACACTGAAGCTTTCTTT,CASSGGEDTEAFF
TRBV6-5,.,.,TRBJ2-7,TGTGCCAGCAGAGGGGGCTACGAGCAGTACTTC,CASRGGYEQYF
TRBV7-6,.,TRBD1,TRBJ2-2,TGTGCCAGCAGCTTAAGGGACAGGGGGATCGGGGAGCTGTTTTTT,CASSLRDRGIGELFF
TRBV4-2,.,.,TRBJ2-7,TGTGCCAGCAGCCAAGGAAGTAGCGGCAGCTACGAGCAGTACTTC,CASSQGSSGSYEQYF
TRBV27,.,TRBD2,TRBJ2-7,TGTGCCAGCAGTGCGCTAGCGGGCTACGAGCAGTACTTC,CASSALAGYEQYF
TRBV6-5,.,.,TRBJ2-7,TGTGCCAGCAGTGTTAGCGGAGAATACGAGCAGTACTTC,CASSVSGEYEQYF
TRBV14,many,.,TRBJ2-5,TGTGCCAGCAGCTCCCAAGAGACCCAGTACTTC,CASSSQETQYF
TRBV10-3,.,TRBD2,TRBJ2-3,TGTGCCATCAGAGCTGCTACACTAGCGGGTAGCACAGATACGCAGTATTTT,CAIRAATLAGSTDTQYF
TRBV9,.,TRBD2,TRBJ2-7,TGTGCCAGCAGCGCCTCCGGGAGGGGCGAGCAGTACTTC,CASSASGRGEQYF
TRBV19,.,TRBD2,TRBJ2-1,TGTGCCAGTAGTATTTGGACTAGCGGACCCAATGAGCAGTTCTTC,CASSIWTSGPNEQFF
TRBV10-3,.,.,TRBJ1-5,TGTGCCATCAGTGAGTCCAGCCGGGACAAAAATTTT,CAISESSRDKNF
TRBV19,.,TRBD1,TRBJ1-5,TGTGCCAGTAGTATAGTAGGGACAGGGTTCAAACAGCCCCAGCATTTT,CASSIVGTGFKQPQHF
TRBV15,.,.,TRBJ2-7,TGTGCCACCAGCAAGCCCCGTGGGGACGCAAAGTACGAGCAGTACTTC,CATSKPRGDAKYEQYF